Below, 28 T cell receptor beta chains from the same sample are listed, as sequenced in a study of cytomegalovirus exposure and HLA in healthy donors. Primers: 60 Vbeta forward and 13 Jbeta reverse. Assay: immunoSEQ multiplex PCR; the TCRdb copy retains only in-frame clones and omits some. The sample has roughly 140,000 clones; approximately 80% are singletons. Sequences were obtained from PBMCs. These receptors originate from a woman between 50 and 59 years old in good health and CMV-seropositive.

The V gene is TRBV10-3, the J gene TRBJ2-7, with 10 bases that match TRBD2. Germline CDR1 ENHRY, CDR2 SYGVKD. The junction had 1 base not matched to a gene; V was cut back by 6 bases and J by 2 bases. The CDR3 loop spans 13 amino acids. In nucleotides, the CDR3 is TGTGCCATCAGGCTAGCGGGAGCCTACGAGCAGTACTTC. Translation gives CAIRLAGAYEQYF.

Concerning this clone: The same CDR3 arises from other DNA sequences in this sample as well. The genes are TRBV5-6 and TRBJ2-3; tentative D call: TRBD2 (7 bases). CDR1 and CDR2 from the germline V gene are SGHDT and YYEEEE. V gave up 2 bases and J gave up 0 bases, with 13 bases separating them. CDR3 length equals 16 residues. The CDR3 loop reads CASSFFRGASTDTQYF. CDR3 DNA sequence: TGTGCCAGCAGCTTTTTCCGGGGGGCTAGCACAGATACGCAGTATTTT.

V gene TRBV21-1 combines with J gene TRBJ2-7; the table names TRBD2, a call not compared with the DNA. TRBV21-1 is a pseudogene. The CDR3 has 14 residues. CDR3 loop: CASSKARRLYEQYF. In DNA form, the CDR3 reads TGTGCCAGCAGCAAAGCCAGGAGGTTATACGAGCAGTACTTC.

The gene calls are TRBV12-5 and TRBJ1-2, with 7 bases that match TRBD1. The length of the CDR3 is 19 residues. Looked up from germline, CDR1 is LGHNT and CDR2 is FRNRAP. V was pared by 1 base and J by 7 bases, with 21 bases of the junction left unmatched. The chain's CDR3 is CASGLALGGGRGSPRGYTF. The CDR3 DNA sequence: TGTGCTAGTGGTTTGGCCCTAGGAGGTGGCAGGGGGTCCCCCCGTGGCTACACCTTC. The whole variable domain, filled in from reference TRBV12-5 and TRBJ1-2, reads DARVTQTPRHKVTEMGQEVTMRCQPILGHNTVFWYRQTMMQGLELLAYFRNRAPLDDSGMPKDRFSAEMPDATLATLKIQPSEPRDSAVYFCASGLALGGGRGSPRGYTFGSGTRLTVV.

The V call is TRBV5-6, the J call TRBJ1-2, with unresolved D. This CDR3 region has 13 residues. Germline CDR1 SGHDT, CDR2 YYEEEE. V lost 0 bases and J 2 bases, leaving 5 bases between the germline ends. The CDR3 DNA sequence: TGTGCCAGCAGCTTGGGGCGGAACTATGGCTACACCTTC. Its protein is CASSLGRNYGYTF.

The gene calls are TRBV6-5 and TRBJ1-2, with 7 bases fitting TRBD1. The length of the CDR3 is 11 residues. V lost 9 bases and J lost 7; bases outside the gene matches: 5. Per the germline V gene, CDR1 is MNHEY and CDR2 is SVGAGI. The CDR3 region is CASGQVPGYTF. The CDR3 DNA is TGTGCCAGTGGACAGGTCCCTGGCTACACCTTC.

This clone was seen a handful of times. This chain connects TRBV27 to TRBJ2-3; D ambiguous. Germline-derived CDR1 and CDR2 are MNHEY and SMNVEV (reference sequence). CDR3 length: 16 amino acids. Trimming took off 0 bases at V and 0 bases at J, with 10 bases between the two ends. The CDR3 loop reads CASSLSGTSSTDTQYF. The CDR3 DNA is TGTGCCAGCAGTTTATCCGGTACTTCTAGCACAGATACGCAGTATTTT.

The chain is built from TRBV7-2 and TRBJ1-4; a weak D match, TRBD1 (5 bases). CDR3 length: 17 amino acids. V lost 5 bases to trimming and J lost 0 bases, with 16 bases between them. Germline V gene lookup returns CDR1 SGHTA and CDR2 FQGNSA. The CDR3 is CASSPDTFIATNEKLFF. CDR3 in DNA: TGTGCCAGCAGCCCGGACACCTTCATCGCAACTAATGAAAAACTGTTTTTT.

This clone has only a few counts. This chain joins TRBV21-1 and TRBJ1-3; the D call of TRBD1 is as the table states it, not checked on the DNA. TRBV21-1 is shown as a pseudogene. This CDR3 contains 15 residues. Written as DNA, the CDR3 is TGTGCCAGCAGCAAAGGACAGGGGACTGGAAACACCATATATTTT. This gives the protein CASSKGQGTGNTIYF.

V and J are TRBV11-3 and TRBJ2-2; 7 bases agree with TRBD1. CDR1 SGHNT and CDR2 YENEEA come from the germline V gene. Trimming took 2 bases from V and 1 from J; bases not matched to a gene: 7. The length of the CDR3 is 17 residues. In DNA, the CDR3 is TGTGCCAGCAGCTTAAATCCGACAGGGAAGAACACCGGGGAGCTGTTTTTT. Protein product: CASSLNPTGKNTGELFF.

The chain is built from TRBV27 and TRBJ2-7; TRBD1 matches 7 bases. This CDR3 region has 13 residues. J gave up 1 base and V 5 bases, and 2 bases lay outside the gene matches. CDR1 and CDR2 (germline): MNHEY, SMNVEV (reference sequence). CDR3 residues: CASSPGQSYEQYF. As DNA, the CDR3 is TGTGCCAGCAGTCCGGGACAGTCCTACGAGCAGTACTTC.

CDR3 nucleotide sequence: TGTGCCAGCAGTGAACAGCGGCGAGGCTACACCTTC. Its translation is CASSEQRRGYTF. The gene calls are TRBV2 and TRBJ1-2; D unclear. V was clipped by 2 bases and J by 8 bases, with 9 bases between them. The CDR3 has 12 residues. Germline lookup yields CDR1 SNHLY and CDR2 FYNNEI.

The V gene is TRBV2, the J gene TRBJ2-7; perhaps TRBD1 as D (6 bases). Germline values: CDR1 SNHLY, CDR2 FYNNEI. Trimming stripped 2 bases from V and 0 bases from J, with 8 bases between. CDR3 length: 14 residues. Here the CDR3 DNA reads TGTGCCAGCAGTGAACAGGGGCCCTCCTACGAGCAGTACTTC. Translated, it gives CASSEQGPSYEQYF.

The rearrangement uses TRBV6-1 and TRBJ1-4, with 7 bases that match TRBD1. The CDR3 is made up of 15 amino acids. The V and J ends lost 6 bases and 7 bases, in that order; junction bases with no gene match: 11. Germline lookup yields CDR1 MNHNS and CDR2 SASEGT. The CDR3 DNA reads as TGTGCCAGCAGCCGGTTTCAGGGGGGAAGTGAAAAACTGTTTTTT. Translation: CASSRFQGGSEKLFF.

In this sample, this clone turned up a few times. J is TRBJ1-1 and V is TRBV6-1; no clear D gene. This CDR3 has 13 residues. The V end lost 10 bases, the J end lost 6 bases, and 18 bases lay between the germline ends. Germline loops: CDR1 MNHNS, CDR2 SASEGT. CDR3 protein: CATPGEPGAEAFF. CDR3 nucleotide sequence: TGTGCCACCCCCGGTGAACCTGGAGCTGAAGCTTTCTTT.

The chain recombines TRBV30 with TRBJ2-2; D possibly corresponds to TRBD2 (7 bases). The CDR3 has 16 amino acids. V was trimmed by 0 bases and J by 4 bases, leaving 15 bases between them. The V gene's germline CDR1 is GTSNPN and CDR2 SVGIG (reference sequence). CDR3 bases: TGTGCCTGGAGTGTAGGAGGGGGGGGGTCCACCGGGGAGCTGTTTTTT. Protein sequence: CAWSVGGGGSTGELFF.

The V gene is TRBV7-3, the J gene TRBJ2-2; possibly TRBD2 for D (6 bases). Between the trimmed V and J ends, which lost 3 bases and 3 bases, there was a span of 11 bases. Germline loops: CDR1 SGHTA, CDR2 FQGTGA. The CDR3 contains 15 residues. CDR3 nucleotides: TGTGCCAGCAGCTTGTTCGGGGGAGACACCGGGGAGCTGTTTTTT. Encoded protein: CASSLFGGDTGELFF.

V gene TRBV4-3 combines with J gene TRBJ2-3; weak D call: TRBD1 (6 bases). Per the germline V gene, CDR1 is LGHNA and CDR2 is YSLEER. The CDR3 totals 14 residues. V was clipped by 1 base and J by 6 bases, with 11 bases between them. This CDR3 reads CASSQGTGPDTQYF. The CDR3 bases are TGCGCCAGCAGCCAAGGCACAGGGCCCGATACGCAGTATTTT.

The J gene is TRBJ2-7, the V gene TRBV27; the match to TRBD2 covers 8 bases. The J segment lost 6 bases and the V segment lost 7 bases, leaving 11 bases of the junction unmatched. This CDR3 spans 14 amino acids. Germline V gene lookup returns CDR1 MNHEY and CDR2 SMNVEV (reference sequence). The CDR3 DNA reads as TGTGCCAGCATCCCTGAATTCGGGGGGGCCGAGCAGTACTTC. Protein product: CASIPEFGGAEQYF.

The V gene is TRBV5-8, the J gene TRBJ2-1; the match to TRBD2 covers 8 bases. Germline loops: CDR1 SGHTS, CDR2 YDEGEE. The CDR3 covers 16 residues. With 5 bases clipped from V and 0 bases from J, the junction kept 7 bases outside the gene matches. CDR3 region: CASSQARGGSYNEQFF. The CDR3 DNA is TGTGCCAGCAGTCAAGCACGGGGGGGCTCCTACAATGAGCAGTTCTTC.

This clone appeared once. V usage is TRBV28 and J usage is TRBJ1-5; 11 nucleotides line up with TRBD1. CDR3 length: 16 amino acids. CDR1 and CDR2 from the germline V gene are MDHEN and SYDVKM. J lost 8 bases, V lost 2 bases, and 8 bases had no gene match. CDR3 amino acids: CASSLQGQGVYKPQHF. CDR3 in DNA: TGTGCCAGCAGTTTACAGGGACAGGGGGTTTACAAGCCCCAGCATTTT. Combining the CDR3 with reference TRBV28 and TRBJ1-5 gives the whole variable domain DVKVTQSSRYLVKRTGEKVFLECVQDMDHENMFWYRQDPGLGLRLIYFSYDVKMKEKGDIPEGYSVSREKKERFSLILESASTNQTSMYLCASSLQGQGVYKPQHFGDGTRLSIL.

The V call is TRBV30, the J call TRBJ1-2; D call uncertain. Trimming cost V 5 bases and J 3 bases, with 10 bases left between them. Germline V lookup: CDR1 GTSNPN, CDR2 SVGIG (reference sequence). The length of the CDR3 is 12 residues. This CDR3 is CAWENLDYGYTF. The CDR3 region has the DNA TGTGCCTGGGAAAACTTGGACTATGGCTACACCTTC.

This clone occurred once. At one boundary the junction diverges from the germline segment, which might be a read error. This chain joins TRBV6-6 and TRBJ1-6; 11 bases map to TRBD1. Germline-derived CDR1 and CDR2 are MNHNY and SVGAGI (reference sequence). This CDR3 has 15 amino acids. The CDR3 protein is CAISEGDRGGSPLHF. DNA for the CDR3: TGTGCCATCAGTGAGGGGGACAGGGGGGGATCACCCCTCCACTTT.

The chain joins TRBV4-1 to TRBJ2-7; 10 positions match TRBD2. V lost 4 bases to trimming and J lost 3 bases; unmatched junction nucleotides: 9. Germline V gene sequence: CDR1 MGHRA, CDR2 YSYEKL. This CDR3 is 16 amino acids long. The CDR3 DNA is TGCGCCAGCAGCCTAACACTAGCGGGGAGAAGCTACGAGCAGTACTTC. As protein: CASSLTLAGRSYEQYF.

This rearrangement joins TRBV10-2 to TRBJ1-1, with 11 bases identical to TRBD1. CDR3 length: 16 residues. Trimming at V came to 5 bases and at J to 1 base, leaving 6 bases not matched to a gene. CDR1 WSHSY and CDR2 SAAADI come from the germline V gene. The DNA for the CDR3 is TGCGCCAGCAGTCCGGGACAGGGGGGGAAGAACACTGAAGCTTTCTTT. It codes for CASSPGQGGKNTEAFF.

The chain has TRBV5-1 and TRBJ2-5, with 10 positions matching TRBD1. The germline V gene has CDR1 SGHRS and CDR2 YFSETQ. V lost 4 bases to trimming and J lost 2 bases; unmatched junction nucleotides: 5. The CDR3 is 15 amino acids. The CDR3: CASSPGQGGQETQYF. CDR3 in DNA: TGCGCCAGCAGCCCCGGACAGGGGGGACAAGAGACCCAGTACTTC.

This rearrangement joins TRBV18 to TRBJ1-6; no reliable D call. This CDR3 has 15 amino acids. Trimming removed 2 bases at V and 8 bases at J, with 13 bases between. The germline CDR1 and CDR2 sequences are KGHSH and LQKENI. DNA for the CDR3: TGTGCCAGCTCACCAAAAGGACTGAGGGATTCACCCCTCCACTTT. This codes for CASSPKGLRDSPLHF. Full variable domain (outside the CDR3, taken from reference TRBV18 and TRBJ1-6): NAGVMQNPRHLVRRRGQEARLRCSPMKGHSHVYWYRQLPEEGLKFMVYLQKENIIDESGMPKERFSAEFPKEGPSILRIQQVVRGDSAAYFCASSPKGLRDSPLHFGNGTRLTVT.

The chain combines TRBV7-2 with TRBJ2-7; D ambiguous. The CDR3 is 13 amino acids. Germline lookup yields CDR1 SGHTA and CDR2 FQGNSA. V was clipped by 0 bases and J by 2 bases, with 5 bases between them. The CDR3 DNA reads TGTGCCAGCAGCTTAGCGCCGGCCTACGAGCAGTACTTC. Protein: CASSLAPAYEQYF.